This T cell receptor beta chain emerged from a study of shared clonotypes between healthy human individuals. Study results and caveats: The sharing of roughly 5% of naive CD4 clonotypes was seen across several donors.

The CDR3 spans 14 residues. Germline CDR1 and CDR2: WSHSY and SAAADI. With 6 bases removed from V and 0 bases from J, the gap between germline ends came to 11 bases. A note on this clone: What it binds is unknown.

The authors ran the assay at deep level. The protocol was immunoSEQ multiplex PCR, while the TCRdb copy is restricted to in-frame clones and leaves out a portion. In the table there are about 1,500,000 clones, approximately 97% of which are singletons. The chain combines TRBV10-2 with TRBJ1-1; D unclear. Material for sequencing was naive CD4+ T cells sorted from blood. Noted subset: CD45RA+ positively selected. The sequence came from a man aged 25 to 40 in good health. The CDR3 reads CASRLHQMNTEAFF. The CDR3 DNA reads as TGCGCCAGCAGACTGCATCAGATGAACACTGAAGCTTTCTTT.